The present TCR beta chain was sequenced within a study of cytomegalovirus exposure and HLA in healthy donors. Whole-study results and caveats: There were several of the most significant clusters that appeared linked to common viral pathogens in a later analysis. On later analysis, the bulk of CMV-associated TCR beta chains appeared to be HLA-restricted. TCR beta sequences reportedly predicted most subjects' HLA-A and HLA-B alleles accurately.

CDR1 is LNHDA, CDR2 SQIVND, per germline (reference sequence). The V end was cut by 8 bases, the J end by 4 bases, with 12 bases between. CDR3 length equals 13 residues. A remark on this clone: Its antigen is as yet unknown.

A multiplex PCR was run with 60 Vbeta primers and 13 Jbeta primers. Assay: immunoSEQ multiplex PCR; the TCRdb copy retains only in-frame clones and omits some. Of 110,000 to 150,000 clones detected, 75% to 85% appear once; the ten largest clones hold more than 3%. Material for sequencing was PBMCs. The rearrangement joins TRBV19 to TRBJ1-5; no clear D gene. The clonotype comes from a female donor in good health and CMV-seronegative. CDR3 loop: CASSGGKNQPQHF. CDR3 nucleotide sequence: TGTGCCAGTTCCGGCGGAAAAAATCAGCCCCAGCATTTT.